The 3 T cell receptor beta chains below all came from one sample that was sequenced in a study of long-term antiretroviral therapy in people with HIV. Running of the v3.0 immunoSEQ assay took place at survey level. Clones were read by immunoSEQ multiplex PCR, and TCRdb kept only the in-frame ones, dropping some. The sample records 13,000 or so clones, 75% to 85% being singletons. This specimen was unsorted PBMCs, taken 3.2 years before starting antiretroviral therapy. The source of these receptors is a man aged 35-49 years with HIV.

The CDR3 region is CASSLERTDTQYF. In nucleotides, the CDR3 is TGCGCCAGCAGCTTGGAGCGCACAGATACGCAGTATTTT. The V gene is TRBV5-1, the J gene TRBJ2-3; D not resolved. The CDR3 is 13 amino acids. Germline assignment: CDR1 SGHRS and CDR2 YFSETQ. Trimming removed 0 bases at V and 1 base at J, with 3 bases between.

The rearrangement links TRBV4-1 to TRBJ1-5; TRBD1 agrees at 10 bases. CDR1 MGHRA and CDR2 YSYEKL come from the germline V gene. Trimming removed 2 bases from V and 5 bases from J; junction bases left unmatched: 3. CDR3 length: 15 residues. In DNA, the CDR3 is TGCGCCAGCAGCCAAATAGGGACAGGGGATCAGCCCCAGCATTTT. This codes for CASSQIGTGDQPQHF.

The rearrangement joins TRBV5-1 to TRBJ2-3; possibly TRBD1 for D (6 bases). V lost 0 bases and J 0 bases, leaving 8 bases between the germline ends. The CDR3 runs to 15 residues. CDR1 and CDR2 from the germline V gene are SGHRS and YFSETQ. The CDR3 spells CASSLVGQSTDTQYF. The CDR3 bases are TGCGCCAGCAGCTTGGTAGGACAGAGCACAGATACGCAGTATTTT.